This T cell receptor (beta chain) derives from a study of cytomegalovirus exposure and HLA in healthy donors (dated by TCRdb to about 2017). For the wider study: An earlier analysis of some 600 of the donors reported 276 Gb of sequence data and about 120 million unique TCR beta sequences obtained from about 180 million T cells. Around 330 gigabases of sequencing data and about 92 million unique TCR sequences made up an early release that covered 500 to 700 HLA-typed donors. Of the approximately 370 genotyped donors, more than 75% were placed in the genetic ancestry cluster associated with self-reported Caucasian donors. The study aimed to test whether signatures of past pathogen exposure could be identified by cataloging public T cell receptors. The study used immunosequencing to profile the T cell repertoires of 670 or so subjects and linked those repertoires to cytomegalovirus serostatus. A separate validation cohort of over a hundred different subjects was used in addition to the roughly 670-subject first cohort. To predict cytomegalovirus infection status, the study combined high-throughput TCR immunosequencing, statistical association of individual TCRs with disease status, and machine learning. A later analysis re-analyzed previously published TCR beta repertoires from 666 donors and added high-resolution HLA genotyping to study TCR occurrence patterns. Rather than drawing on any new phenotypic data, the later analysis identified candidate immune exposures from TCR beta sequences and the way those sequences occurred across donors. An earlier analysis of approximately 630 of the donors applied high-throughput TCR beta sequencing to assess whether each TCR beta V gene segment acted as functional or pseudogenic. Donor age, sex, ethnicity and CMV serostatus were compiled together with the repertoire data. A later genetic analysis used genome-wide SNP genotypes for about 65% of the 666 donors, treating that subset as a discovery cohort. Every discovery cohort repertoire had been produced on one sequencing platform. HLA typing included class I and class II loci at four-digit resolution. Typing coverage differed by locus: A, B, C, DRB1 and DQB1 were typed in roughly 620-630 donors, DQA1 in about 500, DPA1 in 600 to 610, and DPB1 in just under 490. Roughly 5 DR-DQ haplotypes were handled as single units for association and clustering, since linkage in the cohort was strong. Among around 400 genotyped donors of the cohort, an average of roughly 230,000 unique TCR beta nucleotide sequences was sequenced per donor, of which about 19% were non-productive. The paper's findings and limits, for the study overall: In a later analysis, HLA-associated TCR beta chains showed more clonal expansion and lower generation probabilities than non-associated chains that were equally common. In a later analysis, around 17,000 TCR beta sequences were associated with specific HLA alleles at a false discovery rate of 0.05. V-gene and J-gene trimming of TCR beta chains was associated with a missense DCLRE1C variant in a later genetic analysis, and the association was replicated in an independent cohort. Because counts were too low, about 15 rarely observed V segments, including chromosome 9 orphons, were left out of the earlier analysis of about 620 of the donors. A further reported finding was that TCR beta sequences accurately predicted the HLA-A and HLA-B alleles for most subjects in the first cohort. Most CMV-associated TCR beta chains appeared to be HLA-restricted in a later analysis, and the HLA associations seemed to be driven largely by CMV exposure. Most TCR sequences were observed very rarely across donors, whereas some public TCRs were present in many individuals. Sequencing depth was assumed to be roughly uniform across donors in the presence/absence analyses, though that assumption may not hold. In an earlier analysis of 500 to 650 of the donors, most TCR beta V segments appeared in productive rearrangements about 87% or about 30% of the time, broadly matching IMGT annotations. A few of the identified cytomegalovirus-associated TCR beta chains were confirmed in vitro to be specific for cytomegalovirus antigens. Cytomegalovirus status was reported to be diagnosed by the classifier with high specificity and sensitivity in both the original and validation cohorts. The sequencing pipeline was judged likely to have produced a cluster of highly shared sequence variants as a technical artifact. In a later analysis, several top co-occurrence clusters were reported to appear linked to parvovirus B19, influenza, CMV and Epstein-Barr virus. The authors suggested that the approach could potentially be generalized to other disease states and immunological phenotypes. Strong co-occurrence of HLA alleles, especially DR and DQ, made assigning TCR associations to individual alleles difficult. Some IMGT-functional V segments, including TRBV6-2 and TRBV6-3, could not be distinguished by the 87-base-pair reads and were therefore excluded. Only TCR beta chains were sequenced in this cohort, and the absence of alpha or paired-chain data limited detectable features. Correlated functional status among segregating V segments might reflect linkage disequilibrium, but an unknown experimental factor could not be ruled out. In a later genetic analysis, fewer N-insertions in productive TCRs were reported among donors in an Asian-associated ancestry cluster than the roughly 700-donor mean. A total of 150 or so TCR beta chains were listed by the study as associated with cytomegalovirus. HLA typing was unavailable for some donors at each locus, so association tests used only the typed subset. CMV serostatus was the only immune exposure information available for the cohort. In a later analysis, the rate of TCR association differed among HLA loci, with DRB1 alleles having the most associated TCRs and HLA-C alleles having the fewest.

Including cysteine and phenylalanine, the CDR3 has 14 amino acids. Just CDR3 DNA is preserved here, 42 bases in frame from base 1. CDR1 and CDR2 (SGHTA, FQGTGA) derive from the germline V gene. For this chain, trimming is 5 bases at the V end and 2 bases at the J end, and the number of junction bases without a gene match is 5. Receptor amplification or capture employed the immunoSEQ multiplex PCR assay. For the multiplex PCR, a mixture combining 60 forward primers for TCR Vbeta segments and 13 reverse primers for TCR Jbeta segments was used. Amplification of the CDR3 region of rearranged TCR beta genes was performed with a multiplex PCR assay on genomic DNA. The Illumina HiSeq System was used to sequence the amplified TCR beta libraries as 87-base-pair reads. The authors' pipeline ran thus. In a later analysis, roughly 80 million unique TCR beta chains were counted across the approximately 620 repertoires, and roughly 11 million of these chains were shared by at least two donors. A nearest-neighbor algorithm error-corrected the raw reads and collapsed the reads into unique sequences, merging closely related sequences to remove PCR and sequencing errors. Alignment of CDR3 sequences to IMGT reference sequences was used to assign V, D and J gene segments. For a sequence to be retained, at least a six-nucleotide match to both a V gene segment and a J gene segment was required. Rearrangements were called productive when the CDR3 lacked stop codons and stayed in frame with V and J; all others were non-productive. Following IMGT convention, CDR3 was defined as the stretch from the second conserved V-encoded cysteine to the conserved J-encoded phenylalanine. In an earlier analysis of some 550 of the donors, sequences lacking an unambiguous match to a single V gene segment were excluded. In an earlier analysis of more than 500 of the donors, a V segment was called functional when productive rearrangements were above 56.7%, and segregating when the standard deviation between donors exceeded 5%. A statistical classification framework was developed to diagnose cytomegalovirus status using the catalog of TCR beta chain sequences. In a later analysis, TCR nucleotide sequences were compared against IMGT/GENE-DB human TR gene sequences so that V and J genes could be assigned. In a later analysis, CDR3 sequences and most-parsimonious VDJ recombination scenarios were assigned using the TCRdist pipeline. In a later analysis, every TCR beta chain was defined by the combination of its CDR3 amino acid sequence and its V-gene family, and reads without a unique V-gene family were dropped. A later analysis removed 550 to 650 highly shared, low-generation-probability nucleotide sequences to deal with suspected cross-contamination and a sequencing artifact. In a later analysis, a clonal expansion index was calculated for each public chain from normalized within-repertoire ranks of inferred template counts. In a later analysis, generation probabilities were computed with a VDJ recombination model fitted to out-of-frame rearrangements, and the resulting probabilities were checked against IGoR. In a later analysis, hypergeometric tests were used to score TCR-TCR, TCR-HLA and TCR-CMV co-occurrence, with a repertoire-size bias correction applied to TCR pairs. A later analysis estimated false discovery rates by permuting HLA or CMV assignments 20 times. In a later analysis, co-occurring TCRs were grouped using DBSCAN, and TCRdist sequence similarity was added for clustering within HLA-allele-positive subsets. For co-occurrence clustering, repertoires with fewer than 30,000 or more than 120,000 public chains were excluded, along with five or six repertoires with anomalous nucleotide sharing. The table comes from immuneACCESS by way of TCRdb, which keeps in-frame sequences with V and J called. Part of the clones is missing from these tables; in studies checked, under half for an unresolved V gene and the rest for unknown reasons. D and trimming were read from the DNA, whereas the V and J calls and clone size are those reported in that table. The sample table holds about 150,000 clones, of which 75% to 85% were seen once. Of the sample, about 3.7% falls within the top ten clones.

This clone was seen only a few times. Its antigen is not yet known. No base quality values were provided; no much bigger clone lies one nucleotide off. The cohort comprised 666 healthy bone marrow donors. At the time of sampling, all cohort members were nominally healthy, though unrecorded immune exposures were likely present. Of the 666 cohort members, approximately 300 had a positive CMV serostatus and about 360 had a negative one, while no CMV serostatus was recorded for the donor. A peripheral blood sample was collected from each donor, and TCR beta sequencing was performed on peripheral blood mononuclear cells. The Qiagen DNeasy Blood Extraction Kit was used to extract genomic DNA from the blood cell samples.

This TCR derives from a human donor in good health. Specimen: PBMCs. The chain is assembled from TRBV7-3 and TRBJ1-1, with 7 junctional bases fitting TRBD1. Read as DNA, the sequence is TGTGCCAGCAGCGACGGGACAGAAAACACTGAAGCTTTCTTT. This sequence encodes CASSDGTENTEAFF.